Below, one TCR beta chain is given with its context. The CDR3 length is 13 residues. Germline loops: CDR1 SNHLY, CDR2 FYNNEI. Trimming left V 5 bases short and J 4 bases short, with 11 bases between. The data stem from a study of shared clonotypes between healthy human individuals. Sequencing used immunoSEQ multiplex PCR; TCRdb keeps in-frame clones, though not all of them. The sample yields 2 million to 2.5 million clones, over 85% seen once. This sequence originates from a man aged 18 to 29 in good health. Some clones in this sample may be carry-over from other donors' samples. The genes are TRBV2 and TRBJ1-2; D is possibly TRBD1 (6 bases). Sequencing was done on a sample of naive CD4+ T cells from PBMCs. Regarding subset: CD45RA+ positively selected. CDR3 in DNA: TGTGCCAGCAGTTTACAGGGTCCCTATGGCTACACCTTC. Translating it yields CASSLQGPYGYTF.